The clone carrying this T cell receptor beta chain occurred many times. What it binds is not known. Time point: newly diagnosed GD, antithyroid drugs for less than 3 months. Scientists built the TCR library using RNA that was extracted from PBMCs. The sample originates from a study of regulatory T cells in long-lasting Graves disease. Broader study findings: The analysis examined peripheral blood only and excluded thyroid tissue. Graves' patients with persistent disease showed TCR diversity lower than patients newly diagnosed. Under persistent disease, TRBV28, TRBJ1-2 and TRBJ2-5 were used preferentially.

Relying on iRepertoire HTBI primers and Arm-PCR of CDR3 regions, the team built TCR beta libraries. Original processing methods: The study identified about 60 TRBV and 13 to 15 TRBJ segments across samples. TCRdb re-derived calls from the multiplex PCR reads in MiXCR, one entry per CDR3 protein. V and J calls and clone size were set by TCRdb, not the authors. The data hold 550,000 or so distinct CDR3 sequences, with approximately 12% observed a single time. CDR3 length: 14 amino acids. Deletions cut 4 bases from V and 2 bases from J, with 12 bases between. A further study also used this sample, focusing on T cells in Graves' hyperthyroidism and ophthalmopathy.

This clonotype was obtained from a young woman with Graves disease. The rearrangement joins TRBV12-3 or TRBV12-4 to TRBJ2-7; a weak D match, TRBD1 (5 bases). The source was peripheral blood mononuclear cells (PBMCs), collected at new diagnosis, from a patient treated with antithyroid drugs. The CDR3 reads CASSWLGLAYEQYF. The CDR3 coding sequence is TGTGCCAGCAGTTGGCTGGGGCTCGCCTACGAGCAGTACTTC.